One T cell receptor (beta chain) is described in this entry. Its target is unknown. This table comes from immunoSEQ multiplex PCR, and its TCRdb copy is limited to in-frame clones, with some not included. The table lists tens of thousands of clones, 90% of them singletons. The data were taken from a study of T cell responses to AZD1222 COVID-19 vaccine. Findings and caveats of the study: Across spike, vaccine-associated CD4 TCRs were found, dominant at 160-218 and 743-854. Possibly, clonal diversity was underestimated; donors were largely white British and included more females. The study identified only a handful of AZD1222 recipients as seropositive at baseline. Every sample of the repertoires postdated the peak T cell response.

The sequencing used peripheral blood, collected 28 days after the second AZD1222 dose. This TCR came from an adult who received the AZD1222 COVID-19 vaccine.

DNA of the CDR3: TGTGCCACCAGTGACCGCACCGGGGGGGCACGAGGGCAGTTCTTC. Amino acids: CATSDRTGGARGQFF. The chain is built from TRBV24-1 and TRBJ2-1; 8 nucleotides match TRBD2. Germline-derived CDR1 and CDR2 are KGHDR and SFDVKD. The CDR3 is made up of 15 amino acids. Losses at the gene ends were 4 bases for V and 12 bases for J; bases not matched to a gene: 13.